Sequencing of this TCR beta chain was carried out in a study of blood T cell repertoires in COVID-19. Study at large: Samples of COVID-19 (acute and convalescent) were obtained from the United States, Italy and Spain.

This clone has a handful of counts. Profiled with immunoSEQ multiplex PCR; TCRdb holds only in-frame clones, not every one. The sample contains around 270,000 clones, about 85% of which appear only once. V gave up 3 bases and J gave up 4 bases, with 15 bases separating them. The CDR3 is made up of 15 amino acids. Per the germline V gene, CDR1 is SNHLY and CDR2 is FYNNEI. The material sequenced was peripheral blood. The receptor was isolated from a human donor with COVID-19, enrolled during active disease. The donor label of this sample is uncertain. V usage is TRBV2 and J usage is TRBJ1-1; D may be TRBD1 (5 bases). The CDR3 region is CASSERLGESTEAFF. CDR3 DNA: TGTGCCAGCAGTGAGCGTTTAGGGGAAAGCACTGAAGCTTTCTTT.